Listed below are T cell receptor beta chains from one sample, sequenced in a study of blood T cell repertoires in COVID-19. Sequencing used immunoSEQ multiplex PCR; TCRdb keeps in-frame clones, though not all of them. The sample has some 150,000 clones, around 84% seen once. The sequenced sample consisted of peripheral blood. The source of these receptors is a woman aged 45-65 years with acute or convalescent COVID-19. The CDR3 runs from the conserved cysteine through the conserved F or W. A D gene is named only where the DNA matches it firmly. Part of the rows lack a size; the others show once, few, many or a class for expanded clones.

j_call,v_call,clone_size,d_call,cdr3_aa,cdr3_nt
TRBJ2-7,TRBV29-1,-,-,CSVRRDYEQYF,TGCAGCGTCCGCCGGGACTACGAGCAGTACTTC
TRBJ2-3,TRBV7-9,few,TRBD2,CASSFSGEYTDTQYF,TGTGCCAGCAGCTTCAGCGGGGAATACACAGATACGCAGTATTTT
TRBJ1-3,TRBV7-9,-,-,CASSLAGNTIYF,TGTGCCAGCAGCTTGGCAGGAAACACCATATATTTT
TRBJ2-4,TRBV6-2/TRBV6-3,-,-,CASSLSAGQLLAKNIQYF,TGTGCCAGCAGCCTATCGGCAGGCCAGCTACTAGCCAAAAACATTCAGTACTTC
TRBJ1-6,TRBV2,-,-,CASTTQGPDNSPLHF,TGTGCCAGCACAACGCAGGGCCCAGATAATTCACCCCTCCACTTT
TRBJ2-7,TRBV25-1,-,-,CASSREGGSYEQYF,TGTGCCAGCAGTAGGGAAGGAGGCTCCTACGAGCAGTACTTC
TRBJ1-1,TRBV19,-,-,CASSASQVNTEAFF,TGTGCCAGTAGTGCCTCACAAGTGAACACTGAAGCTTTCTTT
TRBJ2-3,TRBV4-1,-,-,CASSQLGGTDTQYF,TGCGCCAGCAGCCAACTAGGGGGCACAGATACGCAGTATTTT
TRBJ1-5,TRBV10-2,-,TRBD1,CASSEQGAEQPQHF,TGCGCCAGCAGTGAGCAGGGGGCTGAGCAGCCCCAGCATTTT
TRBJ2-1,TRBV21-1,once,-,CASSNWTAYNEQFF,TGTGCCAGCAGCAACTGGACAGCGTACAATGAGCAGTTCTTC